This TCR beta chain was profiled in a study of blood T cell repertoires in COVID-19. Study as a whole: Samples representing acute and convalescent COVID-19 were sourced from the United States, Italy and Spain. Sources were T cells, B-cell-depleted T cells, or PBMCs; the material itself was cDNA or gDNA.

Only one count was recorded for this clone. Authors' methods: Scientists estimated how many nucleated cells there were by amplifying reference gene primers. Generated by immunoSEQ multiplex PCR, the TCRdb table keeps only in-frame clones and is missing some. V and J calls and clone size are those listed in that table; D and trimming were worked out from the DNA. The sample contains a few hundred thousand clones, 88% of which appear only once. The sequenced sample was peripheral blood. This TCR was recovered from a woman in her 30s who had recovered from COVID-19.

The chain's CDR3 is CASSLRNRGFFQETQYF. In DNA form, the CDR3 reads TGTGCCAGCAGCTTAAGGAACAGGGGGTTTTTCCAAGAGACCCAGTACTTC. This chain links TRBV7-6 with TRBJ2-5; 8 bases map to TRBD1. CDR1 SGHVS and CDR2 FNYEAQ come from the germline V gene. The junction had 9 bases not matched to a gene; V was cut back by 2 bases and J by 1 base. The CDR3 sequence is 17 residues long.